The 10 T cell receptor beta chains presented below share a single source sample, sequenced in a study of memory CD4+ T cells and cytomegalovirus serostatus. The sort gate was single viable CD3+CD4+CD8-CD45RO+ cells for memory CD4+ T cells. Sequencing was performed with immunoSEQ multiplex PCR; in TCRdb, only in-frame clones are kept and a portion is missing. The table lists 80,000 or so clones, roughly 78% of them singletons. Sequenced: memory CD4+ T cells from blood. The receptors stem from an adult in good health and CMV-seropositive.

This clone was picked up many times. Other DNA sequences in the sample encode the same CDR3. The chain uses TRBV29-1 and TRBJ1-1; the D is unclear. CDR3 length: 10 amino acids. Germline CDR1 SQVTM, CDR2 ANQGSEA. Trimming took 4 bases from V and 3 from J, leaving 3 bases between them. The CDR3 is CSVGDTEAFF. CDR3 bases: TGCAGCGTTGGGGACACTGAAGCTTTCTTT.

The CDR3 reads CAWRGFTGSFDSGNTIYF. The CDR3 DNA is TGTGCCTGGAGGGGTTTCACAGGGTCATTTGACTCTGGAAACACCATATATTTT. The chain links TRBV30 to TRBJ1-3, with a weak D call TRBD1 (6 bases). The CDR3 extends over 18 amino acids. The germline gives CDR1 GTSNPN, CDR2 SVGIG (reference sequence). The V end lost 3 bases, the J end lost 0 bases, and 21 bases lay between the germline ends.

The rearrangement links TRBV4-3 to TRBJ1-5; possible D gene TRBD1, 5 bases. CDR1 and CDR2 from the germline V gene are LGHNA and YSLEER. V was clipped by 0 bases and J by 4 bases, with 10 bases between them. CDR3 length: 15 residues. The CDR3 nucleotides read TGCGCCAGCAGCCAAGATTGGGGGGAGAATCAGCCCCAGCATTTT. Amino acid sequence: CASSQDWGENQPQHF.

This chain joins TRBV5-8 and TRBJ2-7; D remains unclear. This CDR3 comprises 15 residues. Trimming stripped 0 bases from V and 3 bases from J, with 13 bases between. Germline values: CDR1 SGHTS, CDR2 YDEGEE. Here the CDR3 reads CASSLEGLSNYEQYF. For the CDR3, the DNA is TGTGCCAGCAGCTTGGAGGGCCTATCCAACTACGAGCAGTACTTC.

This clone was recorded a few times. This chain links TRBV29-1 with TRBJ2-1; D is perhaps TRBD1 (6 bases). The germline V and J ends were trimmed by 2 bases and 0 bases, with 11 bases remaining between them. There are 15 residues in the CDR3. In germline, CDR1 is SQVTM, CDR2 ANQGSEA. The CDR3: CSVETDRSSYNEQFF. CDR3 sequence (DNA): TGCAGCGTTGAAACAGACAGGAGCTCCTACAATGAGCAGTTCTTC.

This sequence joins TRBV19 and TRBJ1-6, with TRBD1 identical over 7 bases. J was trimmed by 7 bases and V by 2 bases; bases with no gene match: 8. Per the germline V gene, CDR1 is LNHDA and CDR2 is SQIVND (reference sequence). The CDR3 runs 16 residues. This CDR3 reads CASSIRGGQRNSPLHF. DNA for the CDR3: TGTGCCAGTAGTATAAGAGGGGGACAGAGGAATTCACCCCTCCACTTT.

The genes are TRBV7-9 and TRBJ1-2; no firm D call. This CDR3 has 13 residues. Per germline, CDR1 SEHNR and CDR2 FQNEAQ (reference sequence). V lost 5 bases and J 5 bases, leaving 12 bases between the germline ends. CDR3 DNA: TGTGCCAGCAGCCCGACGGGCGTATATGGCTACACCTTC. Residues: CASSPTGVYGYTF.

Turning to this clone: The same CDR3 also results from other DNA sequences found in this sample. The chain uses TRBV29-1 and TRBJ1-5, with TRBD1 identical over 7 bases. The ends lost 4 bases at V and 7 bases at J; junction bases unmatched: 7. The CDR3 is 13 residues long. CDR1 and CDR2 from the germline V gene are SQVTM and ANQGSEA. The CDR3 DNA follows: TGCAGCGTTGGGACAGGTGGGGGACAGCCCCAGCATTTT. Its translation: CSVGTGGGQPQHF.

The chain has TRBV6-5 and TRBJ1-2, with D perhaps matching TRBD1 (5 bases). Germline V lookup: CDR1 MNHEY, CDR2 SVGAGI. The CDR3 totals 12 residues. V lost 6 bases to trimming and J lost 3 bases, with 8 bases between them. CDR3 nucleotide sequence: TGTGCCAGCAGGGGGGGGGACTATGGCTACACCTTC. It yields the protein CASRGGDYGYTF.

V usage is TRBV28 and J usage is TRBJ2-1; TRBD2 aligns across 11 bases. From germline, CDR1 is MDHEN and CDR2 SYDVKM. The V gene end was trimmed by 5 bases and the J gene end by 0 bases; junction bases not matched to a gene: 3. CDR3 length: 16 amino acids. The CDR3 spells CASSVTSGISYNEQFF. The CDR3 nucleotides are TGTGCCAGCAGTGTGACTAGCGGGATCTCCTACAATGAGCAGTTCTTC.